A single sample gave rise to the 4 T cell receptor beta chains below, sequenced in a study of cytomegalovirus exposure and HLA in healthy donors. 13 Jbeta primers and 60 Vbeta primers were used for the PCR. Here immunoSEQ multiplex PCR was the method, and the copy in TCRdb shows in-frame clones only, minus some. The sample has 95,000 to 100,000 clones, approximately 80% seen once. Input material: PBMCs. The receptors stem from a female donor in good health and CMV-seronegative.

The chain uses TRBV11-1 and TRBJ2-5; 7 bases map to TRBD2. The CDR3 is made up of 15 amino acids. The germline V gene encodes CDR1 SGHAT and CDR2 FQDESV (reference sequence). J lost 1 base, V lost 2 bases, and 4 bases had no gene match. CDR3 coding DNA: TGTGCCAGCAGCTTACGAGCGGGGACCCAAGAGACCCAGTACTTC. It specifies CASSLRAGTQETQYF.

This chain uses TRBV10-3 with TRBJ2-7; 10 positions agree with TRBD2. V shed 6 bases, J shed 6 bases, and the junction held 8 bases outside the gene matches. Germline lookup yields CDR1 ENHRY and CDR2 SYGVKD. The CDR3 has 14 amino acids. The CDR3 DNA is TGTGCCATCAGCTCAGCGGGGGGGCCTGTCGAGCAGTACTTC. Translated, it gives CAISSAGGPVEQYF.

V usage is TRBV5-1 and J usage is TRBJ2-5; 7 bases align to TRBD2. The CDR3 consists of 14 residues. V shed 2 bases, J shed 2 bases, and the junction held 3 bases outside the gene matches. Germline loops: CDR1 SGHRS, CDR2 YFSETQ. The CDR3 loop reads CASSFGGSQETQYF. As DNA, the CDR3 is TGCGCCAGCAGCTTCGGGGGGTCACAAGAGACCCAGTACTTC.

V gene TRBV11-2 combines with J gene TRBJ2-5; TRBD1 might be the D (9 bases). CDR1 and CDR2 (germline): SGHAT, FQNNGV. V gave up 4 bases and J gave up 6 bases, with 15 bases separating them. CDR3 length: 14 amino acids. CDR3 protein: CASSYSGTGKTQYF. CDR3 DNA sequence: TGTGCCAGCAGCTATAGCGGGACAGGGAAGACCCAGTACTTC.